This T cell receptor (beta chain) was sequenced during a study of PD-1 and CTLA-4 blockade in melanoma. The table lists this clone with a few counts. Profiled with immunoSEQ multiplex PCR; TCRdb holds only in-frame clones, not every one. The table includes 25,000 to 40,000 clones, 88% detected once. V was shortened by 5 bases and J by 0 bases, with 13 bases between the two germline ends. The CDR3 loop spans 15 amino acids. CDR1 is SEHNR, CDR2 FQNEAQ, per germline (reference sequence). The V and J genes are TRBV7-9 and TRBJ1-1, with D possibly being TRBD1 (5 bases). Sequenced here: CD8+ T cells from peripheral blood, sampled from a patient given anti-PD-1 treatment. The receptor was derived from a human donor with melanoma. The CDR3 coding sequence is TGTGCCAGCAGCGGGAAGGGGACTGTGAACACTGAAGCTTTCTTT. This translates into CASSGKGTVNTEAFF. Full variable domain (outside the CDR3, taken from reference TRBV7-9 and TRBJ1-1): DTGVSQNPRHKITKRGQNVTFRCDPISEHNRLYWYRQTLGQGPEFLTYFQNEAQLEKSRLLSDRFSAERPKGSFSTLEIQRTEQGDSAMYLCASSGKGTVNTEAFFGQGTRLTVV.